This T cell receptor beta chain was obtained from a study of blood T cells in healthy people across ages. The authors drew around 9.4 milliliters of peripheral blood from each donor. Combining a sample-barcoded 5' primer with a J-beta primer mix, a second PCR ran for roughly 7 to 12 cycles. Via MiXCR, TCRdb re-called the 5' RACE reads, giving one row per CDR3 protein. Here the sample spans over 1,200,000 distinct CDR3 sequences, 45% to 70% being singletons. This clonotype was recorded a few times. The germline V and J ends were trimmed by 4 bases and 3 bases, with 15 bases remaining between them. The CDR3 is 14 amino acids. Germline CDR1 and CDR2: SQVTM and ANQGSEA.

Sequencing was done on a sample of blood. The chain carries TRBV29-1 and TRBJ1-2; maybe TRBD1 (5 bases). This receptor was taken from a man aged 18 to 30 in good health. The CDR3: CSVGVQGTDYGYTF. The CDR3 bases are TGCAGCGTTGGGGTCCAGGGAACAGACTATGGCTACACCTTC.